One sample yielded the 6 T cell receptor beta chains listed below, sequenced in a study of Ad26.COV2.S vaccination and SARS-CoV-2 variants (dated by TCRdb to the early 2020s). Interpreted using the paper, the treatment or condition label stands for: 15 to 20 received Ad26.COV2.S at low or high dose, single or two shots; about 5 received placebo; per-sample allocation not given. Repertoires of vaccine and placebo recipients were sequenced from samples taken on day 63 after the first injection. The method behind the library was the immunoSEQ multiplex PCR assay. TCRdb re-hosts the immuneACCESS table, in-frame sequences only. Its copies lack some clones; in the studies checked, an unresolved V gene accounts for under half of them, and the cause for the rest is not known. For this sample there are about 500,000 clones; approximately 90% appear just once. The ten top clones hold roughly 1.7% of the sample.

The specimen was peripheral blood, collected in a trial of Ad26.COV2.S vaccine versus placebo. The source is a person aged 18-60 years who received the Ad26.COV2.S COVID-19 vaccine or a placebo.

This chain joins TRBV9 and TRBJ2-1, with D possibly TRBD1 on 5 matching bases. V was shortened by 0 bases and J by 7 bases, with 11 bases between the two germline ends. CDR1 is SGDLS and CDR2 is YYNGEE in the germline V gene. The CDR3 is 14 amino acids. In nucleotides, the CDR3 is TGTGCCAGCAGCGTAGATCGGCAGGGAAATGAGCAGTTCTTC. Translated, it gives CASSVDRQGNEQFF.

The rearrangement uses TRBV6-5 and TRBJ2-1, with D possibly matching TRBD2 (5 bases). Germline-derived CDR1 and CDR2 are MNHEY and SVGAGI. The V end lost 6 bases, the J end lost 9 bases, and 21 bases lay between the germline ends. The CDR3 has 15 residues. CDR3 bases: TGTGCCAGCAGGAACTATGCCCCCCTCCGGGGTGAGCAGTTCTTC. Its protein product is CASRNYAPLRGEQFF.

This clone was seen a few times. The chain employs TRBV6-5 and TRBJ1-5; 9 bases align to TRBD1. Trimming removed 5 bases from V and 2 bases from J; junction bases left unmatched: 4. The CDR3 has 15 amino acids. Per germline, CDR1 MNHEY and CDR2 SVGAGI. Here the CDR3 reads CASSPRTGGNQPQHF. DNA of the CDR3: TGTGCCAGCAGTCCAAGGACAGGGGGCAATCAGCCCCAGCATTTT.

The genes are TRBV3-1 (or the pseudogene TRBV3-2) and TRBJ1-3; 8 nucleotides agree with TRBD1. The length of the CDR3 is 17 residues. Trimming removed 5 bases from V and 6 bases from J; junction bases left unmatched: 15. Germline CDR1 reads LGHDT; CDR2 reads YNNKEL (reference sequence). The CDR3 region has the DNA TGTGCCAGCAGCTTCCCACTTGGACAGGGTTCGGCAAACACCATATATTTT. This encodes CASSFPLGQGSANTIYF.

V is TRBV2 and J is TRBJ2-5, with D uncertain. V lost 5 bases to trimming and J lost 1 base, with 11 bases between them. The CDR3 is 14 amino acids. The germline gives CDR1 SNHLY, CDR2 FYNNEI. The CDR3, as DNA: TGTGCCAGCAGTTCAGGACCCCGCCAAGAGACCCAGTACTTC. It specifies CASSSGPRQETQYF.

In its sample, this clone was seen a few times. V gene TRBV5-8 combines with J gene TRBJ1-3; D not resolved. V lost 0 bases, J lost 9 bases, and 7 bases lay in between. CDR3 length equals 12 residues. Germline V gene sequence: CDR1 SGHTS, CDR2 YDEGEE. The CDR3 is CASSLVGSTIYF. CDR3 nucleotides: TGTGCCAGCAGCTTGGTGGGGAGCACCATATATTTT.